The next 3 T cell receptor beta chains were all read from a single sample in a study of blood T cell repertoires in COVID-19. Assay: immunoSEQ multiplex PCR; the TCRdb copy retains only in-frame clones and omits some. The sample shows 280,000 or so clones, approximately 90% of them seen only once. Sequenced sample: peripheral blood. All receptors derive from a woman in her sixties or seventies with acute or convalescent COVID-19.

This clone was detected only once. The V call is TRBV12-3 or TRBV12-4, the J call TRBJ1-2, with 8 bases that match TRBD1. The CDR3 is 13 residues long. V dropped 6 bases and J dropped 7; count of bases not matched to a gene: 7. This CDR3 reads CASRSGDRPGYTF. CDR3 nucleotide sequence: TGTGCCAGCAGATCCGGGGACAGGCCTGGCTACACCTTC.

J is TRBJ1-2 and V is TRBV3-1 (or the pseudogene TRBV3-2); 8 nucleotides align to TRBD1. V gave up 4 bases and J gave up 7 bases; unmatched junction bases: 5. Germline-derived CDR1 and CDR2 are LGHDT and YNNKEL (reference sequence). This CDR3 contains 13 residues. The CDR3 region has the DNA TGTGCCAGCAGCCGAAGACAGGGGTCTGGCTACACCTTC. This translates into CASSRRQGSGYTF.

This sequence joins TRBV24-1 and TRBJ2-6; no definite D call. This CDR3 is 16 amino acids long. The V gene lost 4 bases and the J gene lost 0 bases, with 9 bases spanning the gap. Germline values: CDR1 KGHDR, CDR2 SFDVKD. The CDR3 loop is CATSDTRSSGANVLTF. CDR3 coding DNA: TGTGCCACCAGTGACACCCGGAGCTCTGGGGCCAACGTCCTGACTTTC.